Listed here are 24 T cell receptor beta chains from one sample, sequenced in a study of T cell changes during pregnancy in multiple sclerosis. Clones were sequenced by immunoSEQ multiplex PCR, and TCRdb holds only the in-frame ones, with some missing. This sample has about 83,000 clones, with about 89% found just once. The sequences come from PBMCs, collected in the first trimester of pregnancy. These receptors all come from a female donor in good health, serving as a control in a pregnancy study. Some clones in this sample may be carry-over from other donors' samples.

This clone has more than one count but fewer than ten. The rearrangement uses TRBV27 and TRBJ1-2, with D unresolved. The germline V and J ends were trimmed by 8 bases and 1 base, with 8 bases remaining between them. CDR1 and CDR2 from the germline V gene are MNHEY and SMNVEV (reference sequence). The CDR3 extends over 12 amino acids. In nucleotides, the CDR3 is TGTGCCAGCCTAGACCTTAACTATGGCTACACCTTC. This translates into CASLDLNYGYTF.

The CDR3 DNA reads TGTGCCAGCAGTGCTACTAGCGTCGGCACCGGGGAGCTGTTTTTT. Translated, it gives CASSATSVGTGELFF. The J gene is TRBJ2-2, the V gene TRBV6-6, with TRBD2 matching over 7 bases. CDR1 is MNHNY, CDR2 SVGAGI, per germline (reference sequence). Unmatched junction bases numbered 7, after V lost 5 bases and J lost 4 bases. This CDR3 region has 15 residues.

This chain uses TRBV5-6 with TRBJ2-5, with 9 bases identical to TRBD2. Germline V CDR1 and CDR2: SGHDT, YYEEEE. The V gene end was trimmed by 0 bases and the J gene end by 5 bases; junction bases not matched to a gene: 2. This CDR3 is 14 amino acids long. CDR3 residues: CASSLASGGETQYF. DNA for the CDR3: TGTGCCAGCAGCTTGGCGAGCGGGGGGGAGACCCAGTACTTC.

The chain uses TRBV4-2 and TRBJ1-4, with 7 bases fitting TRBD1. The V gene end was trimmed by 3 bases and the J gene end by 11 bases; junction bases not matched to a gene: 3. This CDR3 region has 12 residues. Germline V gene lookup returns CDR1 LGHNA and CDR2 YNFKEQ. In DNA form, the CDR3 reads TGTGCCAGCAGCCATTGGGGACAGAAACTGTTTTTT. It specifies CASSHWGQKLFF.

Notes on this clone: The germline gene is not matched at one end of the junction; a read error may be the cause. In nucleotides, the CDR3 is TGTGCTAGCAGCCCGGGACTAGCGGGTACCGGGGAGCTGTTTTTT. This encodes CASSPGLAGTGELFF. This chain links TRBV7-7 with TRBJ2-2; 12 bases align to TRBD2. This CDR3 region has 15 residues. CDR1 is SSHAT, CDR2 FNYEAQ, per germline (reference sequence).

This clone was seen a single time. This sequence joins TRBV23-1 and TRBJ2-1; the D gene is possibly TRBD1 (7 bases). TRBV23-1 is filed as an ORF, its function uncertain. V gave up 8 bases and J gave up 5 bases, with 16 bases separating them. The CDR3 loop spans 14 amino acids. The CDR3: CASPRGRGDNEQFF. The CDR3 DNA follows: TGCGCCAGCCCAAGGGGGCGGGGTGACAATGAGCAGTTCTTC.

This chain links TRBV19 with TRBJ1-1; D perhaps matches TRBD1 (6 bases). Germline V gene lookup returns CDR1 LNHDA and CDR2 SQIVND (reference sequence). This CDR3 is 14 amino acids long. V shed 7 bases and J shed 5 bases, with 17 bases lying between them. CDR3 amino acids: CASTFRGGQTEAFF. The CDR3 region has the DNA TGTGCCAGTACTTTCCGGGGGGGGCAGACTGAAGCTTTCTTT.

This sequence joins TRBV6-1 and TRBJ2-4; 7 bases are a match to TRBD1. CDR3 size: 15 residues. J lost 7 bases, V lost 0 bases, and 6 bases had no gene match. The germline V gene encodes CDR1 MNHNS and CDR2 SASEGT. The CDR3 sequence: CASSEAGGDGNIQYF. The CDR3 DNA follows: TGTGCCAGCAGTGAAGCAGGGGGCGATGGGAACATTCAGTACTTC.

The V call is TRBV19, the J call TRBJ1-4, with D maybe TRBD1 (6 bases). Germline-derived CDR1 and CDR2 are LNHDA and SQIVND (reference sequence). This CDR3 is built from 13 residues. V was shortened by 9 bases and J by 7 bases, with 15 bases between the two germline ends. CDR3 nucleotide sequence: TGTGCCAGCCAAAACAGGGCGGGTGAAAAACTGTTTTTT. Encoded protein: CASQNRAGEKLFF.

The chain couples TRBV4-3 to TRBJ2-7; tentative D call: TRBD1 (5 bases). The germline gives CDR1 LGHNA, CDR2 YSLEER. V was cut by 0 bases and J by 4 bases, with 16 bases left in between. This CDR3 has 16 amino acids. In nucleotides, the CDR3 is TGCGCCAGCAGCCAAGATCTTGGCAGGGTGTTGTACGAGCAGTACTTC. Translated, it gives CASSQDLGRVLYEQYF.

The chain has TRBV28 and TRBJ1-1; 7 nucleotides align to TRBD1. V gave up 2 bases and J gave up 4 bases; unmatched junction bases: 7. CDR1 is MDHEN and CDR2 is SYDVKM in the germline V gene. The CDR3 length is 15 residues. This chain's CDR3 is CASSLGGRGITEAFF. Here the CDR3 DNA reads TGTGCCAGCAGTTTAGGCGGCAGGGGGATCACTGAAGCTTTCTTT.

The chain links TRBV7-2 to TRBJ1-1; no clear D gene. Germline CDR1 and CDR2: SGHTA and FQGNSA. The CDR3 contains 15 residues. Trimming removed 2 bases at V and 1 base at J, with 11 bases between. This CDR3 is CASSLSTAPNTEAFF. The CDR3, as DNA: TGTGCCAGCAGCTTATCCACAGCCCCGAACACTGAAGCTTTCTTT.

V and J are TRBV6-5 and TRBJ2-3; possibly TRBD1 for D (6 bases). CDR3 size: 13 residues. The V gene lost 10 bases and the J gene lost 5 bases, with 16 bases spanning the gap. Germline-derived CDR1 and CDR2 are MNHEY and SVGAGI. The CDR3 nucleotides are TGTGCCACGAGGGGGTGGGAGCAAGATACGCAGTATTTT. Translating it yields CATRGWEQDTQYF.

CDR3 DNA: TGTGCCAGCAGCCCTCCGGGACTAGCGGGAGGCACAGATACGCAGTATTTT. Its protein is CASSPPGLAGGTDTQYF. The chain joins TRBV7-2 to TRBJ2-3, with TRBD2 identical over 14 bases. CDR1 and CDR2 from the germline V gene are SGHTA and FQGNSA. J lost 1 base, V lost 5 bases, and 5 bases had no gene match. The CDR3 covers 17 residues.

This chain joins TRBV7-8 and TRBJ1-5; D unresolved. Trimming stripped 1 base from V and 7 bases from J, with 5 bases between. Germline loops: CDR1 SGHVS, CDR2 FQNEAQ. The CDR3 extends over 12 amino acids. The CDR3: CASSLVGQPQHF. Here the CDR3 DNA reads TGTGCCAGCAGCTTAGTTGGCCAGCCCCAGCATTTT.

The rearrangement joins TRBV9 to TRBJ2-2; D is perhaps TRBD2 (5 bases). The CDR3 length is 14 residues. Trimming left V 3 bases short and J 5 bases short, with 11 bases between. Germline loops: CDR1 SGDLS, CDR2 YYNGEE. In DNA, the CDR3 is TGTGCCAGCAGCGCCCAGAGGGAGACCGGGGAGCTGTTTTTT. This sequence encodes CASSAQRETGELFF.

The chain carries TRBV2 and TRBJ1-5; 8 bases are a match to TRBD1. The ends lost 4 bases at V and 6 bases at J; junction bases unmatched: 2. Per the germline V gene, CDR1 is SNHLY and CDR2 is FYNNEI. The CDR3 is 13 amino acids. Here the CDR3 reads CASSAGQGQPQHF. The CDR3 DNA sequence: TGTGCCAGCAGTGCTGGACAGGGTCAGCCCCAGCATTTT.

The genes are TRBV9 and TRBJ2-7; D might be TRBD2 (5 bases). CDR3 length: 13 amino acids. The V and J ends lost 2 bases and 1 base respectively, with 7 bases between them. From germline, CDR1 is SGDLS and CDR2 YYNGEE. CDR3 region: CASSVGVSYEQYF. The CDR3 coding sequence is TGTGCCAGCAGCGTCGGGGTTTCCTACGAGCAGTACTTC.

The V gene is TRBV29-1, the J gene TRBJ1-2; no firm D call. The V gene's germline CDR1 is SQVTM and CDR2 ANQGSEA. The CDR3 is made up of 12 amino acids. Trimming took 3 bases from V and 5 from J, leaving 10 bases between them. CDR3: CSVEQAGYGYTF. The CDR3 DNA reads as TGCAGCGTTGAGCAGGCGGGTTATGGCTACACCTTC.

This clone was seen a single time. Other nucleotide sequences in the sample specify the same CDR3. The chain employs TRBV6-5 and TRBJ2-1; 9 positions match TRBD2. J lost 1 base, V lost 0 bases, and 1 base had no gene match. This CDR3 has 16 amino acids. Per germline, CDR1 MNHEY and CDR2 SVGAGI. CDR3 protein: CASSYSAGGSYNEQFF. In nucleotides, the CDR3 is TGTGCCAGCAGTTACTCAGCGGGGGGTTCCTACAATGAGCAGTTCTTC.

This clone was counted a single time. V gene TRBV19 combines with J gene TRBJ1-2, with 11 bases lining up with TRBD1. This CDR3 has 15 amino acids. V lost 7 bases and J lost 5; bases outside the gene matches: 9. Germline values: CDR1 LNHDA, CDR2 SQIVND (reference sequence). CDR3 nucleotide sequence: TGTGCCAGTACGGAGGCCGGGACAGGGGGATATGGCTACACCTTC. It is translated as CASTEAGTGGYGYTF.

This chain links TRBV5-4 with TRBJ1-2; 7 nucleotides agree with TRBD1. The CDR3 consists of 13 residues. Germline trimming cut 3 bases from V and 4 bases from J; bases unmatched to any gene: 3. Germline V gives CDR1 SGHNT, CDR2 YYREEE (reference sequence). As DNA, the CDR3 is TGTGCCAGCAGCTCGACAGGGATCTATGGCTACACCTTC. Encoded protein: CASSSTGIYGYTF.

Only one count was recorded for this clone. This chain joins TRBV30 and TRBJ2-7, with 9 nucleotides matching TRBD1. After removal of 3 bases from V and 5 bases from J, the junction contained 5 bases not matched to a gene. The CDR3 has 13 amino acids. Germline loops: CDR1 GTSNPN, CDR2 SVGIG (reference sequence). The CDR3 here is CAWRTGGLDEQYF. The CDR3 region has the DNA TGTGCCTGGAGAACAGGGGGCCTCGACGAGCAGTACTTC. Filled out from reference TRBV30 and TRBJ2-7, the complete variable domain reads SQTIHQWPATLVQPVGSPLSLECTVEGTSNPNLYWYRQAAGRGLQLLFYSVGIGQISSEVPQNLSASRPQDRQFILSSKKLLLSDSGFYLCAWRTGGLDEQYFGPGTRLTVT.

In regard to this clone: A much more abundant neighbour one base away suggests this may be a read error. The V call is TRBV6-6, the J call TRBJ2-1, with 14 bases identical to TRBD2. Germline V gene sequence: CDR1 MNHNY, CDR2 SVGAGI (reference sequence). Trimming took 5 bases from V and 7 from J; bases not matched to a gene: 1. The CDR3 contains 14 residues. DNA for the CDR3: TGTGCCAGCAGTGGACTAGCGGGGGGTAATGAGCAGTTCTTC. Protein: CASSGLAGGNEQFF.